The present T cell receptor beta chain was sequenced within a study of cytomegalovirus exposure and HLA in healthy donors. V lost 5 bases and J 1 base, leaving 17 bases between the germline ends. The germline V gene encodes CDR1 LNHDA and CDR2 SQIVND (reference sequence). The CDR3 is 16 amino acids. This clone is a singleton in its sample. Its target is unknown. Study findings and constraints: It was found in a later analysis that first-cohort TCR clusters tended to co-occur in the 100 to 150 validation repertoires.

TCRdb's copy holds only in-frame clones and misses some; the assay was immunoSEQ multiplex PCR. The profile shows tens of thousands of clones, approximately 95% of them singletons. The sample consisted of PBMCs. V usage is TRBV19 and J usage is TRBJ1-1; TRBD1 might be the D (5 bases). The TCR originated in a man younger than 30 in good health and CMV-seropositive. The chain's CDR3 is CASSDPAGTKNTEAFF. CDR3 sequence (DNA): TGTGCCAGTAGTGATCCGGCAGGGACTAAGAACACTGAAGCTTTCTTT.